The T cell receptor beta chain described here comes from a study of response to subunit inactivated influenza vaccine. A few counts support this clonotype. What it binds is unknown. V lost 11 bases, J lost 6 bases, and 23 bases lay in between. The CDR3 spans 14 residues. Germline-derived CDR1 and CDR2 are MNHNS and SASEGT. TCRdb re-derived calls from the RT-PCR reads in MiXCR, one entry per CDR3 protein. The table has about 650,000 distinct CDR3 sequences, 13% to 15% seen once. Study-wide results and caveats: With each seasonal influenza vaccination, the authors suggested, few new T cells are recruited.

This clonotype was sampled from a man in his forties or fifties who received an inactivated influenza vaccine. The V gene is TRBV6-1, the J gene TRBJ2-7; no clear D. The starting material was PBMCs from blood, obtained approximately 15 days before vaccination. This CDR3 is CASCRALSLCEQYF. The CDR3 DNA follows: TGTGCCTCCTGTAGGGCCTTAAGCCTTTGCGAGCAGTACTTC.